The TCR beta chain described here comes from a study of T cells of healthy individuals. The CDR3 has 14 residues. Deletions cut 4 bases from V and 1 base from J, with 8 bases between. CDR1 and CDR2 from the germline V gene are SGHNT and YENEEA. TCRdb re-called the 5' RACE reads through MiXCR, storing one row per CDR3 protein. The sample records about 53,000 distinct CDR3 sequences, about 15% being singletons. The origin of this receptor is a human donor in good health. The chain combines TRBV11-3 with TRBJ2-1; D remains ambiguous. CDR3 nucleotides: TGTGCCAGCAGCTCACGAGGATCCTACAATGAGCAGTTCTTC. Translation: CASSSRGSYNEQFF.